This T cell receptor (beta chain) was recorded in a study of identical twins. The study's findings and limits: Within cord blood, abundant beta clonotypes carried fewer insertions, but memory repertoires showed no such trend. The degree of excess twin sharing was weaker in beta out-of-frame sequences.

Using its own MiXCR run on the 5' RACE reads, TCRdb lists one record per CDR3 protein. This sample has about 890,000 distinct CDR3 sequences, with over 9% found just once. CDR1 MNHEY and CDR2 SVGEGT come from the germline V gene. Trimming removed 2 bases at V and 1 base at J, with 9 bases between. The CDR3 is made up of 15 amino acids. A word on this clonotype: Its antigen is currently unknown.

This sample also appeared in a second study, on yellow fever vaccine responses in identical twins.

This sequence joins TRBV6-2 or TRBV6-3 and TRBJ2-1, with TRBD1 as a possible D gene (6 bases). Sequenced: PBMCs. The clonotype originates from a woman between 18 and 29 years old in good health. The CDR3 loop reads CASSYGQISYNEQFF. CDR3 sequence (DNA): TGTGCCAGCAGTTACGGACAGATATCCTACAATGAGCAGTTCTTC.